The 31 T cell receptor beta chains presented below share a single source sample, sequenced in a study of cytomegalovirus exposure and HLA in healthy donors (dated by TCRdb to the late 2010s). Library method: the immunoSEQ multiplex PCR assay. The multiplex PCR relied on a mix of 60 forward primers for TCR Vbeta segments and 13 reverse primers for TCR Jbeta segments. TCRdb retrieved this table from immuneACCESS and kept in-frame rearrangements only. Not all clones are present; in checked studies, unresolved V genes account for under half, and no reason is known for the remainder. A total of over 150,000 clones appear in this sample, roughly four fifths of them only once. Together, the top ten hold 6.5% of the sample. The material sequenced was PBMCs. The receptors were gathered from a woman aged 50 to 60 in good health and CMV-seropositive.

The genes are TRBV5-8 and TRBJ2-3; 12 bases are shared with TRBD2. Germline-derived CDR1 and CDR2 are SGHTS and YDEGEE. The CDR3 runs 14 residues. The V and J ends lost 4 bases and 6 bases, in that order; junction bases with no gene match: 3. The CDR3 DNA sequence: TGTGCCAGCAGCAGGACTAGCGGGGTGGATACGCAGTATTTT. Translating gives CASSRTSGVDTQYF.

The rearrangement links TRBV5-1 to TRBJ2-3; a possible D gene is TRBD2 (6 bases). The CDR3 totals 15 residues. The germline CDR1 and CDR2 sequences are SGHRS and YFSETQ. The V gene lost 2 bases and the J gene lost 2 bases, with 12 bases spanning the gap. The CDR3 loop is CASSFRRGLTDTQYF. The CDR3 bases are TGCGCCAGCAGCTTCCGGCGGGGTCTCACAGATACGCAGTATTTT. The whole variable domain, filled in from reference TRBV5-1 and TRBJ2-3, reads KAGVTQTPRYLIKTRGQQVTLSCSPISGHRSVSWYQQTPGQGLQFLFEYFSETQRNKGNFPGRFSGRQFSNSRSEMNVSTLELGDSALYLCASSFRRGLTDTQYFGPGTRLTVL.

As DNA, the CDR3 is TGTGCCAGCAGTGAATATGTGGAACAGGGGGCCCACGAGCAGTACTTC. Amino acids: CASSEYVEQGAHEQYF. This chain uses TRBV25-1 with TRBJ2-7; TRBD1 matches 9 bases. Germline V gene lookup returns CDR1 MGHDK and CDR2 SYGVNS. The trim removed 0 bases at V and 5 bases at J, leaving 8 bases unmatched. The CDR3 contains 16 residues.

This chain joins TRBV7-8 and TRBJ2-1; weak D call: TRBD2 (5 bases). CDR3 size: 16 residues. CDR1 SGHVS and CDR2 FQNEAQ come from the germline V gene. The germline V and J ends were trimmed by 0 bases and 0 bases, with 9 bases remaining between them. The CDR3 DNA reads TGTGCCAGCAGCTTAGCGGGAGTACTCTCCTACAATGAGCAGTTCTTC. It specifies CASSLAGVLSYNEQFF.

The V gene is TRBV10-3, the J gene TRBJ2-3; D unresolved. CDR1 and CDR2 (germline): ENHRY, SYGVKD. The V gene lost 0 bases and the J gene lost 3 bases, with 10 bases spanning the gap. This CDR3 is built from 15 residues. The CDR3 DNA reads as TGTGCCATCAGTGAGTCGGCCAGGTGGACAGATACGCAGTATTTT. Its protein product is CAISESARWTDTQYF.

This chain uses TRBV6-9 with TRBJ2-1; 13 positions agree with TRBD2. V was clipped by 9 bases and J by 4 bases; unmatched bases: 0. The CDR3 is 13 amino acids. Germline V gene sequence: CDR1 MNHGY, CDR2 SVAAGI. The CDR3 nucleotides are TGTGCCAGACTAGCGGGAGGGTACAATGAGCAGTTCTTC. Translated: CARLAGGYNEQFF.

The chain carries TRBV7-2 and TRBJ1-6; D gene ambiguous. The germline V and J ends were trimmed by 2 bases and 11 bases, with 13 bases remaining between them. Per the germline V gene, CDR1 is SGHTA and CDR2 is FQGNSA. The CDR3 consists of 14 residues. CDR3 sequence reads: CASSLSTVAAPLHF. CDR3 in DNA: TGTGCCAGCAGCTTATCTACAGTAGCGGCACCCCTCCACTTT.

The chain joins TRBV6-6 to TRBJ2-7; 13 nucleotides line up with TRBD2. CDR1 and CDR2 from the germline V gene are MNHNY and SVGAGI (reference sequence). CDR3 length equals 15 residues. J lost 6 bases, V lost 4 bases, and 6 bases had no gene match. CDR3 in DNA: TGTGCCAGCAGTTCTGGACTAGCGGGAGTTGGCGAGCAGTACTTC. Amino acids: CASSSGLAGVGEQYF.

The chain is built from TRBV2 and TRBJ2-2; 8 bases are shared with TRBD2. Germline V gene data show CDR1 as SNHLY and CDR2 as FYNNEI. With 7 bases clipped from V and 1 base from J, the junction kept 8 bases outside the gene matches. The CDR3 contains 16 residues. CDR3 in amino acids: CASIKEAGGNTGELFF. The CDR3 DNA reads TGTGCCAGCATTAAGGAGGCGGGGGGGAACACCGGGGAGCTGTTTTTT.

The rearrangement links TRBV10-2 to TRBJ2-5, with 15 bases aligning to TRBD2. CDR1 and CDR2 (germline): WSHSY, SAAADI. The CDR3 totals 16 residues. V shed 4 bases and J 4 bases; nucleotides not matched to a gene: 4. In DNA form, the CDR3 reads TGCGCCAGCAGTGCGGGACTAGCGGGGGGTCGAGAGACCCAGTACTTC. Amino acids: CASSAGLAGGRETQYF.

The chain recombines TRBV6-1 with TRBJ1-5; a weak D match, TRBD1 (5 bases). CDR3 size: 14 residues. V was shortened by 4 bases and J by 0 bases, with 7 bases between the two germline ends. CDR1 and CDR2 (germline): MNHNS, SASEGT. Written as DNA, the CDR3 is TGTGCCAGCAGTGGACAGTTTAGCAATCAGCCCCAGCATTTT. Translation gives CASSGQFSNQPQHF.

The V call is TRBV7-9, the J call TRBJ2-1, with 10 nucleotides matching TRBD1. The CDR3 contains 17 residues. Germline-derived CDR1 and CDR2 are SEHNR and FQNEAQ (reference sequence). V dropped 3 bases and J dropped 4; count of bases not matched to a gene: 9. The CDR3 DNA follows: TGTGCCAGCAGCTTTTTGGGGGGACAGGGGACTTACAATGAGCAGTTCTTC. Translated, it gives CASSFLGGQGTYNEQFF. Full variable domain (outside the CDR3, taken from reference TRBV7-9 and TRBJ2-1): DTGVSQNPRHKITKRGQNVTFRCDPISEHNRLYWYRQTLGQGPEFLTYFQNEAQLEKSRLLSDRFSAERPKGSFSTLEIQRTEQGDSAMYLCASSFLGGQGTYNEQFFGPGTRLTVL.

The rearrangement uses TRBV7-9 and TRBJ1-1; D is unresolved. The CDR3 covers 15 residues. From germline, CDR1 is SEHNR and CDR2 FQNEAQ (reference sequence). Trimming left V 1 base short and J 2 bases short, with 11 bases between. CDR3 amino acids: CASSLESIANTEAFF. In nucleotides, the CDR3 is TGTGCCAGCAGCTTAGAATCGATAGCCAACACTGAAGCTTTCTTT.

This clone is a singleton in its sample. DNA of the CDR3: TGCAGCGTTCCCGGGACTAGCGACTACGAGCAGTACTTC. Translating it yields CSVPGTSDYEQYF. V usage is TRBV29-1 and J usage is TRBJ2-7; 10 nucleotides line up with TRBD2. CDR3 length: 13 residues. The V gene's germline CDR1 is SQVTM and CDR2 ANQGSEA. Trimming removed 5 bases from V and 3 bases from J; junction bases left unmatched: 4.

The CDR3 bases are TGTGCCAGCAGCTTAGTAGGACTAGAGACCCAGTACTTC. It specifies CASSLVGLETQYF. The rearrangement joins TRBV7-9 to TRBJ2-5, with D tentatively TRBD2 (5 bases). Trimming shortened V by 1 base and J by 4 bases, and 7 bases separated the two germline ends. The CDR3 is 13 amino acids. The germline CDR1 and CDR2 sequences are SEHNR and FQNEAQ (reference sequence).

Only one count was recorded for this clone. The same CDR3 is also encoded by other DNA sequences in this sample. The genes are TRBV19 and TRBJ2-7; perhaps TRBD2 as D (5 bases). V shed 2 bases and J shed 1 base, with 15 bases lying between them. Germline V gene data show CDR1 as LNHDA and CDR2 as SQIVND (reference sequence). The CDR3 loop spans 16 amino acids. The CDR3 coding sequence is TGTGCCAGTAGTATACGCGGCAGAGGCGGGTCCTACGAGCAGTACTTC. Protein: CASSIRGRGGSYEQYF.

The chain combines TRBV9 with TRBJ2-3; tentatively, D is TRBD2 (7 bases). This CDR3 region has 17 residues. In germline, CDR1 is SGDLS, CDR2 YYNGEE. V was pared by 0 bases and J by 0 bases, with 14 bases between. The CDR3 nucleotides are TGTGCCAGCAGCGTAGGGGGGGCGGGGGATAGCACAGATACGCAGTATTTT. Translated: CASSVGGAGDSTDTQYF.

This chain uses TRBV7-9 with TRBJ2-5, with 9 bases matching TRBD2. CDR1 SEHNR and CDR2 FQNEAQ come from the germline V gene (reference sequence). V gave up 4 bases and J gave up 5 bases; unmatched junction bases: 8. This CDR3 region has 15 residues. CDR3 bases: TGTGCCAGCAGCTCAACGCGGGGGGGCGGTGAGACCCAGTACTTC. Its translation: CASSSTRGGGETQYF.

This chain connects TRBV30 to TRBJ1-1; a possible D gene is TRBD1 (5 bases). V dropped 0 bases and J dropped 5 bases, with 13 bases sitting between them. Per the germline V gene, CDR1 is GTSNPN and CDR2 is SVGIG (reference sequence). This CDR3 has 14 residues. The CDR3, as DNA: TGTGCCTGGAGTGTACGGGCAGGGAGGACTGAAGCTTTCTTT. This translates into CAWSVRAGRTEAFF. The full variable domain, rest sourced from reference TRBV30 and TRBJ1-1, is SQTIHQWPATLVQPVGSPLSLECTVEGTSNPNLYWYRQAAGRGLQLLFYSVGIGQISSEVPQNLSASRPQDRQFILSSKKLLLSDSGFYLCAWSVRAGRTEAFFGQGTRLTVV.

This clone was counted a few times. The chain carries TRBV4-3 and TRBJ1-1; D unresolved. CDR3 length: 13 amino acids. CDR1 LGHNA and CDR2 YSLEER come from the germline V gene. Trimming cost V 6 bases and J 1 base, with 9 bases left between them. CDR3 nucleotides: TGCGCCAGCAGTGTGCAGGAGAACACTGAAGCTTTCTTT. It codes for CASSVQENTEAFF.

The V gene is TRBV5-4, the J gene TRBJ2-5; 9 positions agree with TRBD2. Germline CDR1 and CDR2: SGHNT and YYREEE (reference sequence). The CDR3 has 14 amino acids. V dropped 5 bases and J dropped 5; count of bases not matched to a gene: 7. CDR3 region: CASRAGGARETQYF. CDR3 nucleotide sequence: TGTGCCAGCAGGGCGGGGGGGGCCCGGGAGACCCAGTACTTC.

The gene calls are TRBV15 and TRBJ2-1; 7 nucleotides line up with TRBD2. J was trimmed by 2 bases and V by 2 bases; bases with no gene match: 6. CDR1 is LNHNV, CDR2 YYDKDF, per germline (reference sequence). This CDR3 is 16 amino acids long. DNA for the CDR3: TGTGCCACCAGCAGACGCGGGAGAGGAACCTACAATGAGCAGTTCTTC. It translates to CATSRRGRGTYNEQFF.

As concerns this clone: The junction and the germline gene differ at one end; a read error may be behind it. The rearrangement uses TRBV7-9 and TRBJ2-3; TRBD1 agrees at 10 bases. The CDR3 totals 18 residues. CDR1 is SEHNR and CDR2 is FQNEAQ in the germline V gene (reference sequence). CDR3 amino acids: CSSSLALGQGIETDTQYF. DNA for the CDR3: TGTTCCAGCAGCTTAGCGCTGGGACAGGGGATTGAAACAGATACGCAGTATTTT.

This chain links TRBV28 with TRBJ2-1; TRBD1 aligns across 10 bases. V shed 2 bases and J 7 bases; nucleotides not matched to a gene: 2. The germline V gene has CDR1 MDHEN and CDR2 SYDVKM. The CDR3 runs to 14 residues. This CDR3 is CASSLGQGGNEQFF. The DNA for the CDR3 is TGTGCCAGCAGTTTAGGACAGGGGGGGAATGAGCAGTTCTTC.

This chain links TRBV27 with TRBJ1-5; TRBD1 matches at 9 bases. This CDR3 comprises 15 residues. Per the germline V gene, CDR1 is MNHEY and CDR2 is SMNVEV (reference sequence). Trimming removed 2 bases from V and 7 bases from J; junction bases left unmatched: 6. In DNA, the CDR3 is TGTGCCAGCAGTTTAACGGGGACAGGGAGGCAGCCCCAGCATTTT. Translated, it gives CASSLTGTGRQPQHF.

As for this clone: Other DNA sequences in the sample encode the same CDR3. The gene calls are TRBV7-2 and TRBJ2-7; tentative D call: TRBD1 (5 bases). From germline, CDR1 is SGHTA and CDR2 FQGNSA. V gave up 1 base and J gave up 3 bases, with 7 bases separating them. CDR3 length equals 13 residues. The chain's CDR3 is CASSLGRGYEQYF. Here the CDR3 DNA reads TGTGCCAGCAGCTTAGGAAGGGGCTACGAGCAGTACTTC.

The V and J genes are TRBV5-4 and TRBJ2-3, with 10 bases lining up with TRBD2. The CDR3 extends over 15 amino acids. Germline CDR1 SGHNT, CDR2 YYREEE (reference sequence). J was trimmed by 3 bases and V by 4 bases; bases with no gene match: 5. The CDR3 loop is CASSTLSGRTDTQYF. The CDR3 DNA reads TGTGCCAGCAGCACACTTAGCGGGAGGACAGATACGCAGTATTTT.

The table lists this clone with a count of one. In nucleotides, the CDR3 is TGTGCCAGCAGTGGACAGGCAATAGGGGAGCTGTTTTTT. Its translation is CASSGQAIGELFF. The rearrangement uses TRBV2 and TRBJ2-2; possibly TRBD1 for D (6 bases). The CDR3 sequence is 13 residues long. Germline V gene data show CDR1 as SNHLY and CDR2 as FYNNEI. V was cut by 4 bases and J by 8 bases, with 11 bases left in between.

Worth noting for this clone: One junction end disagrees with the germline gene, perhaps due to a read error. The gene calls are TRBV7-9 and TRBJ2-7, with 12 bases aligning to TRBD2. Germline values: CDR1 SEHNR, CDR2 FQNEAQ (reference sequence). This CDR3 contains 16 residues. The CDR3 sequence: CSSSTSRTSGAYEQYF. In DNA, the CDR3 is TGTTCCAGCAGCACTTCGCGGACTAGCGGGGCCTACGAGCAGTACTTC.

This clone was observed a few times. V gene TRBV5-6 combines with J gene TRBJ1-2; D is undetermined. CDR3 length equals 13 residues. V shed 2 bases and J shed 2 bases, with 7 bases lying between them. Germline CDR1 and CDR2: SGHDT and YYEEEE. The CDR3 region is CASSFVENYGYTF. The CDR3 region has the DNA TGTGCCAGCAGCTTCGTTGAGAACTATGGCTACACCTTC. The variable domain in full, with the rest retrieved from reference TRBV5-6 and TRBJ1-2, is DAGVTQSPTHLIKTRGQQVTLRCSPKSGHDTVSWYQQALGQGPQFIFQYYEEEERQRGNFPDRFSGHQFPNYSSELNVNALLLGDSALYLCASSFVENYGYTFGSGTRLTVV.

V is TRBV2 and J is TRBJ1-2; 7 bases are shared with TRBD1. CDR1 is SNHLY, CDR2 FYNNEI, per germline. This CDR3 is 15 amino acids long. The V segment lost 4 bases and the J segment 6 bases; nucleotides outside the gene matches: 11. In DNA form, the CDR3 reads TGTGCCAGCAGTGCCGCCGAGGGGGCGGTCCATGGCTACACCTTC. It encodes CASSAAEGAVHGYTF.